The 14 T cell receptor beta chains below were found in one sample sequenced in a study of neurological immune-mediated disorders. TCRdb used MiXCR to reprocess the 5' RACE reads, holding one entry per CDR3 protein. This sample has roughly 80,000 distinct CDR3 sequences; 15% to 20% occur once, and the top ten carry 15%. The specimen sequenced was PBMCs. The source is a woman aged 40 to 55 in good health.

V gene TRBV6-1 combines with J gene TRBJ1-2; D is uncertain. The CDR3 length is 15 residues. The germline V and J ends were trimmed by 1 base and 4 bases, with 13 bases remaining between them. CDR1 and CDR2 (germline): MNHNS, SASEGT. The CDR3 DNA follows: TGTGCCAGCAGTGAAGGATGGGCTCTAGGCTATGGCTACACCTTC. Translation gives CASSEGWALGYGYTF.

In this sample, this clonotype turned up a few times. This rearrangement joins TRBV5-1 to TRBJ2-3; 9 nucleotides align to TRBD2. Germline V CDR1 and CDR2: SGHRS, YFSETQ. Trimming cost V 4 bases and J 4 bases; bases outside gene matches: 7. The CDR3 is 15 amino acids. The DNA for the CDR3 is TGCGCCAGCAGCCCGGAGGTAGCGGGGGCAGATACGCAGTATTTT. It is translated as CASSPEVAGADTQYF.

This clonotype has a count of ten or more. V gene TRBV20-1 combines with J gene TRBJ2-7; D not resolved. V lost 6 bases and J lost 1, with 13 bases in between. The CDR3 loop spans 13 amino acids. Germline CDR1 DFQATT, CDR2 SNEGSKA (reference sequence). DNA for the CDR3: TGCAGTGCCCGAAGAACGGGTTCCTACGAGCAGTACGTC. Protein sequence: CSARRTGSYEQYV.

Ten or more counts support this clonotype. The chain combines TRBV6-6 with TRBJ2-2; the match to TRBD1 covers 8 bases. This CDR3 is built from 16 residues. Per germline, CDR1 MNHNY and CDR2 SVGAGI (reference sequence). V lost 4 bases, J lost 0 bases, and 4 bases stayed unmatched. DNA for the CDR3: TGTGCCAGCAGTTCCTCGGACAGGGCGAACACCGGGGAGCTGTTTTTT. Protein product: CASSSSDRANTGELFF.

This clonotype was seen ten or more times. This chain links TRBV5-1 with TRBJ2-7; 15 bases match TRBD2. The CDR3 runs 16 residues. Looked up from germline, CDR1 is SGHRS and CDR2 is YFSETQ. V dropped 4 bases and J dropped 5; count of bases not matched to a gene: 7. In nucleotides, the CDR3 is TGCGCCAGCAGCATCGGACTAGCGGGGGGGCCAAACGAGCAGTACTTC. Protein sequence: CASSIGLAGGPNEQYF.

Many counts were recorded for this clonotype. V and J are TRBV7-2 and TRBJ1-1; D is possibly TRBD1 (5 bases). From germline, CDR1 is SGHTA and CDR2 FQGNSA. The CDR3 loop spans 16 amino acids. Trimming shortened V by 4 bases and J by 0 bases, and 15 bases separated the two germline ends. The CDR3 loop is CASSSEGAGVNTEAFF. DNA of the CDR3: TGTGCCAGCAGCTCTGAAGGGGCAGGTGTGAACACTGAAGCTTTCTTT.

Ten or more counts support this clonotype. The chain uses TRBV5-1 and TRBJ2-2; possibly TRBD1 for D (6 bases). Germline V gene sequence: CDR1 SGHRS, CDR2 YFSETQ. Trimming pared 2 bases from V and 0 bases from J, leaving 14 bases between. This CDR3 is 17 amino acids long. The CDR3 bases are TGCGCCAGCAGCTTAACAGGGTTGACTTCGAACACCGGGGAGCTGTTTTTT. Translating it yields CASSLTGLTSNTGELFF.

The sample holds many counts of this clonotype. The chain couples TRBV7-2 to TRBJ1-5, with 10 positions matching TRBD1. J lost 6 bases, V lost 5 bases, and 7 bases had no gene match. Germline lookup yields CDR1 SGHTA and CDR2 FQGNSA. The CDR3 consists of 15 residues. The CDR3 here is CASSTRQGAGQPQHF. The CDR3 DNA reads TGTGCCAGCAGCACTCGACAGGGGGCGGGTCAGCCCCAGCATTTT.

CDR3 loop: CASSGTGTSNEKLFF. CDR3 DNA: TGTGCCAGCAGTGGAACCGGGACGAGTAATGAAAAACTGTTTTTT. The chain carries TRBV6-1 and TRBJ1-4, with a possible D match to TRBD1 (5 bases). V lost 4 bases to trimming and J lost 4 bases, with 13 bases between them. This CDR3 comprises 15 residues. Germline V CDR1 and CDR2: MNHNS, SASEGT.

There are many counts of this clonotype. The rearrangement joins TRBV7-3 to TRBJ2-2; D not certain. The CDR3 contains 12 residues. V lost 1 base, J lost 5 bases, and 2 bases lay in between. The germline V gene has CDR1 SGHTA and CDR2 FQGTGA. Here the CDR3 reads CASSLRTGELFF. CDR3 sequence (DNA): TGTGCCAGCAGCTTAAGAACCGGGGAGCTGTTTTTT.

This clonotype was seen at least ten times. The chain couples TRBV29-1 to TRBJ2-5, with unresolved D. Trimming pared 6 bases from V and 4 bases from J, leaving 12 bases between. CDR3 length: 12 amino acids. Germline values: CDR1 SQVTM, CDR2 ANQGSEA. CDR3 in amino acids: CSVRLGGETQYF. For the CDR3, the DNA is TGCAGCGTACGGCTCGGTGGAGAGACCCAGTACTTC. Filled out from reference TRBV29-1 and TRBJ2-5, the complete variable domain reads SAVISQKPSRDICQRGTSLTIQCQVDSQVTMMFWYRQQPGQSLTLIATANQGSEATYESGFVIDKFPISRPNLTFSTLTVSNMSPEDSSIYLCSVRLGGETQYFGPGTRLLVL.

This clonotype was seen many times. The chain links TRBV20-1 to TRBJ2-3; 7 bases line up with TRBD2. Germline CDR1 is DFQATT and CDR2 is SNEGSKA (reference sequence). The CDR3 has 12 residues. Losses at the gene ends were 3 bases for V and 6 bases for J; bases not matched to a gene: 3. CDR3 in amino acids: CSASTSDDTQYF. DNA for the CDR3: TGCAGTGCTAGTACTAGCGACGATACGCAGTATTTT.

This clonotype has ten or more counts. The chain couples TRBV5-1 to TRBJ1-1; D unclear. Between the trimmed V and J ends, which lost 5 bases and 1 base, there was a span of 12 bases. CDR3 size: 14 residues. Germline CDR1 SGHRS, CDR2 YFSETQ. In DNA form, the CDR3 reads TGCGCCAGCAGGCCTTCTACGGGGAACACTGAAGCTTTCTTT. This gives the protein CASRPSTGNTEAFF.

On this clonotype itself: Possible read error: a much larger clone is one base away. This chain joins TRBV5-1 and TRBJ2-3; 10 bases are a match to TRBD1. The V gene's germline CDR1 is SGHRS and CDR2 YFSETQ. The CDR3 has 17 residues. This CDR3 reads CASSLIPGQGISDMQYF. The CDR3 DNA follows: TGCGCCAGCAGCTTGATCCCGGGACAGGGGATATCAGATATGCAGTATTTT.